This entry concerns a single T cell receptor (beta chain). Its antigen is unidentified. The data derive from a study of vaccination and CD4 T cells after COVID-19. Study details: Post-COVID samples were collected a median around 100 days following diagnosis, spanning 35 to 161. Timing of post-vaccine sample collection was a median about 72 days after dose two, with a range of 14 to 241. Every culture used as a control got a CEFX pool, an HIV-1 Nef pool, or no peptide.

Study-level findings and limits: Apart from involving relatively few convalescent patients, the work omitted early post-infection timepoints.

Sequencing of cultured CD4+ T cell DNA used the Oncomine TCR Beta short-read assay. TCRdb used MiXCR to reprocess the PCR reads, holding one entry per CDR3 protein. This sample has several thousand distinct CDR3 sequences; under 80% occur once, and the top ten carry under 45%. Treatment: roughly ten-day PBMC culture with coronavirus spike peptide pools or control peptides (ViraFEST assay). Germline values: CDR1 DFQATT, CDR2 SNEGSKA (reference sequence). Trimming shortened V by 6 bases and J by 6 bases, and 21 bases separated the two germline ends. The CDR3 spans 15 residues. Input material: CD4+ T cells from blood, cultured in vitro. The chain carries TRBV20-1 and TRBJ2-1; D may be TRBD2 (7 bases). This receptor was identified in a human donor who had recovered from COVID-19. CDR3 loop: CSAYERGGGPNEQFF. The CDR3 bases are TGCAGTGCCTACGAGAGGGGGGGGGGACCCAATGAGCAGTTCTTC.